This TCR beta chain was profiled in a study of vaccination effects on CD4 cells after COVID-19. Notes on the study in general: Sampling in the study covered few convalescent patients and included no early post-infection timepoints. Cross-reactivity toward common cold coronaviruses was confined to only 1 of 255 vaccine-induced clones in healthy vaccinees.

Generated by immunoSEQ multiplex PCR, the TCRdb table keeps only in-frame clones and is missing some. Among some 69,000 clones listed, around 76% were seen once. As concerns this clone: The target antigen is unknown.

There are 15 residues in the CDR3. Trimming took 3 bases from V and 1 from J, leaving 15 bases between them. The germline gives CDR1 DFQATT, CDR2 SNEGSKA (reference sequence). Antigen-specific CD4+ T cell clonotypes were called by their expansion after viral peptide-pool culture in ViraFEST. Following an approximately 10-day culture, CD4+ T cells were purified. Vaccinees lacked prior SARS-CoV-2 infection and tested negative for nucleocapsid antibodies. Every well housed some 1.8 million PBMC, which grew in culture alongside roughly 10 IU/ml IL-2 and about 10 ug/ml peptides. The authors exchanged half the medium for IL-2 medium on days 3 and 7.

This specimen was CD4+ T cells from PBMCs cultured with HCoV-NL63 spike peptides, taken before COVID-19 vaccination. V gene TRBV20-1 combines with J gene TRBJ1-1; D is perhaps TRBD1 (5 bases). This clonotype originated in a human donor who received a COVID-19 vaccine. CDR3 DNA: TGCAGTGCTAGTCATCGGGCAGGGCCGAACACTGAAGCTTTCTTT. It specifies CSASHRAGPNTEAFF.